This T cell receptor beta chain was sequenced during a study of blood T cell repertoires in COVID-19. As for the study in general: Acute and convalescent COVID-19 specimens originated in the United States, Italy and Spain. T cells, B-cell-depleted T cells, or PBMCs provided the cDNA or gDNA that served as material.

The CDR3 consists of 15 residues. Germline trimming cut 6 bases from V and 2 bases from J; bases unmatched to any gene: 5. Germline V gene lookup returns CDR1 MNHEY and CDR2 SMNVEV (reference sequence). Original analysis: Amplification of reference gene primers was used by the study to estimate nucleated cell counts. Generated by immunoSEQ multiplex PCR, the TCRdb table keeps only in-frame clones and is missing some. The V and J calls and the clone size are those of that table, but D and trimming were determined from the DNA. This sample has under 100,000 clones; about 89% occur once, and the top ten carry about 4.8%. Patients from Seattle were sampled longitudinally, starting during active infection.

The chain uses TRBV27 and TRBJ1-3; TRBD1 aligns across 9 bases. Source material: peripheral blood. The clonotype was recovered from a man in his fifties or sixties with COVID-19, enrolled during active disease. The CDR3 DNA reads as TGTGCCAGCAGACTACAGGGGGCTACTGGAAACACCATATATTTT. Amino acid sequence: CASRLQGATGNTIYF.